The TCR beta chain described here comes from a study of Graves' ophthalmopathy and Graves' hyperthyroidism. Germline CDR1 and CDR2: MDHEN and SYDVKM. The CDR3 is 14 amino acids in total, end residues counted. The sample holds many counts of this clonotype. Its antigen is as yet unknown. Because the CDR3's place on the DNA is in doubt, the DNA is left out and the CDR3 is given as listed by TCRdb. The authors amplified TCR beta CDR3 regions, and they did so from RNA transcripts for repertoire sequencing. HTBI-primed first-round RT-PCR preceded second-round multiplex PCR. Each CDR3 protein is one row after TCRdb ran MiXCR on the multiplex PCR reads. The table records approximately 210,000 distinct CDR3 sequences, around 28% of them present only once. Overall study findings and caveats: The blood repertoire also included most expanded thyroid clonotypes above 0.001 frequency.

V usage is TRBV28 and J usage is TRBJ1-6; the tabulated D call, TRBD1, remains unverified against the DNA. The sequence derives from a middle-aged man with Graves' ophthalmopathy. Sequenced: peripheral blood. The CDR3 loop is CASSFSAPGLPLHF.